These T cell receptor beta chains were read from a single sample in a study of post-analysis software for immune sequencing data. TCRdb re-called the PCR reads with MiXCR, one entry per CDR3 protein. The repertoire includes 750,000 to 950,000 distinct CDR3 sequences, approximately 50% of them detected once, and 4.6% sits in the top ten. Material: blood. The receptors originated from a girl aged 10 to 17 with multiple sclerosis. Both conserved end residues are trimmed from each CDR3.

j_call,v_call,cdr3_aa
TRBJ1-4,TRBV29-1,SVRRQGANEKLF
TRBJ2-5,TRBV6-2/TRBV6-3,ASSYSPSGGTQY
TRBJ2-3,TRBV15,ATSRDRLAGTEY
TRBJ2-1,TRBV15,ATSGLGEGVGHNEQF
TRBJ2-5,TRBV12-3/TRBV12-4,ASSSRRHEQY
TRBJ2-1,TRBV5-1,ASSSGTWFDEQF
TRBJ2-5,TRBV25-1,ASSELGSSGQETQY
TRBJ1-2,TRBV7-9,ASSLAERVIYGYT
TRBJ2-3,TRBV5-1,ASSERRLAGGHTDTQY
TRBJ2-6,TRBV14,ASSTGTGSSGANVLT
TRBJ1-3,TRBV28,ASGRDGNTIY
TRBJ2-7,TRBV7-9,ASSLDFGTSSYEQY
TRBJ1-2,TRBV20-1,SANRVDGYT
TRBJ2-7,TRBV2,ASKAGTGTSSYEQY
TRBJ2-3,TRBV7-2,ASSPNLLAGRTDTQY
TRBJ2-2,TRBV10-3,ATLKQGETGELF
TRBJ2-3,TRBV20-1,SALESTDTQY